This TCR beta chain was sequenced for a study of T cells after yellow fever vaccination. The CDR3 totals 14 residues. The V gene lost 0 bases and the J gene lost 7 bases, with 11 bases spanning the gap. Per the germline V gene, CDR1 is SGDLS and CDR2 is YYNGEE. As TCR cDNA was made by 5'RACE template switching, a universal primer site and UMIs were added. TCRdb passed the 5' RACE reads through MiXCR, listing each CDR3 protein once. The table includes roughly 330,000 distinct CDR3 sequences, 6.8% detected once. This specimen consisted of PBMCs, obtained around 45 days after the first yellow fever vaccination. The chain has TRBV9 and TRBJ2-1; D possibly corresponds to TRBD2 (6 bases). The clonotype was recovered from a man in his late teens or twenties who received the YFV17D yellow fever vaccine. The CDR3: CASSVAGVANEQFF. The DNA of the CDR3 is TGTGCCAGCAGCGTAGCGGGGGTGGCGAATGAGCAGTTCTTC.